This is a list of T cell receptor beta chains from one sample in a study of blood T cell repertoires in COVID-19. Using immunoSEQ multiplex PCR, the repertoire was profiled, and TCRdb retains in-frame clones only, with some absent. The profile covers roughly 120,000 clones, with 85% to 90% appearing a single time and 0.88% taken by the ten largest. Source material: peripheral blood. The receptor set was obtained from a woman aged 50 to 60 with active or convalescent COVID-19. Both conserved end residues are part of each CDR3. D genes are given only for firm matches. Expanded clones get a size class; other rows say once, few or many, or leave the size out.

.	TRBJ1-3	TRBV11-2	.	CASTLLGRSSGNTIYF	TGTGCCAGCACCCTATTGGGGCGGAGCTCTGGAAACACCATATATTTT
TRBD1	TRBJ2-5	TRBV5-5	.	CASSPAGTAGETQYF	TGTGCCAGCAGTCCAGCCGGGACAGCCGGCGAGACCCAGTACTTC
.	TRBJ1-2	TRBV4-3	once	CASSQDTEGLLGYTF	TGCGCCAGCAGCCAAGATACGGAGGGGCTATTAGGCTACACCTTC
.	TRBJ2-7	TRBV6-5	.	CAIRRAVGEQYF	TGTGCCATACGACGTGCTGTCGGGGAGCAGTACTTC
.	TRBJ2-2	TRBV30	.	CAWSDTGELFF	TGTGCCTGGAGTGATACAGGGGAGCTGTTTTTT
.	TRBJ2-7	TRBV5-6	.	CASSLQGSYEQYF	TGTGCCAGCAGCTTGCAAGGGAGCTACGAGCAGTACTTC
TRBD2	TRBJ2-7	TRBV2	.	CASSLLGLAGGEDEQYF	TGTGCCAGCAGCCTTCTAGGGCTAGCGGGAGGGGAAGACGAGCAGTACTTC
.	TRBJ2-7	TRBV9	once	CASSVGGSPYEQYF	TGTGCCAGCAGCGTAGGAGGGAGTCCCTACGAGCAGTACTTC
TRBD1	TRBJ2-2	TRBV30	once	CAWSVPDRETGELFF	TGTGCCTGGAGTGTACCCGACAGGGAAACCGGGGAGCTGTTTTTT
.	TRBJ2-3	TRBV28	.	CATDGWHTQYF	TGTGCCACTGACGGGTGGCATACGCAGTATTTT
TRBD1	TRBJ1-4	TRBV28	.	CARKTGATNEKLFF	TGTGCCAGAAAGACAGGGGCAACTAATGAAAAACTGTTTTTT
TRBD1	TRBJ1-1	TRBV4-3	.	CASSQGFGQGAEAFF	TGCGCCAGCAGCCAAGGCTTCGGACAGGGGGCTGAAGCTTTCTTT
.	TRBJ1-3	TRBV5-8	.	CASSLEVRVEAGNTIYF	TGTGCCAGCAGCTTGGAAGTCAGGGTGGAAGCTGGAAACACCATATATTTT
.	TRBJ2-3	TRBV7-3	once	CASSPYGGVLTDTQYF	TGTGCCAGCAGCCCGTATGGCGGGGTTCTCACAGATACGCAGTATTTT
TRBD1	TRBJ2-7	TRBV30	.	CAWSVQGALGYEQYF	TGTGCCTGGAGTGTCCAGGGGGCGCTGGGCTACGAGCAGTACTTC
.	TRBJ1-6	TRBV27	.	CASSLPPGGGDSPLHF	TGTGCCAGCAGTTTACCCCCCGGCGGGGGAGATTCACCCCTCCACTTT
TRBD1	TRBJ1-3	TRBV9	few	CASSVGDRGGSGNTIYF	TGTGCCAGCAGCGTAGGAGACAGGGGGGGCTCTGGAAACACCATATATTTT
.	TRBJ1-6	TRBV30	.	CAWSFGDNSPLHF	TGTGCCTGGTCATTCGGGGATAATTCACCCCTCCACTTT
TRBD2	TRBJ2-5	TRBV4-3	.	CASSQDAWREVQETQYF	TGCGCCAGCAGCCAAGATGCCTGGCGGGAGGTTCAAGAGACCCAGTACTTC
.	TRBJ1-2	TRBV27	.	CASSLSNRDGYTF	TGTGCCAGCAGTTTATCGAACAGGGATGGCTACACCTTC
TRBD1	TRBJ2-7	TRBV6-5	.	CASRTTRDRGEQYF	TGTGCCAGCAGAACCACCCGGGACAGGGGAGAGCAGTACTTC
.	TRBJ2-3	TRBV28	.	CASSPTSVGLSTDTQYF	TGTGCCAGCAGTCCCACCTCGGTGGGCCTTAGCACAGATACGCAGTATTTT
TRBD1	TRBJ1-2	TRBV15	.	CATSRLQGNYGYTF	TGTGCCACCAGCAGACTACAGGGGAACTATGGCTACACCTTC
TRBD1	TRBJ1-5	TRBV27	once	CASSSTGTGVSQPQHF	TGTGCCAGCAGTTCGACCGGGACAGGTGTATCTCAGCCCCAGCATTTT
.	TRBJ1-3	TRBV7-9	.	CASSLEHGNTIYF	TGTGCCAGCAGCTTAGAACATGGAAACACCATATATTTT
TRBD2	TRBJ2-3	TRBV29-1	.	CSVGVGTSVTDTQYF	TGCAGCGTTGGGGTCGGGACTAGCGTCACAGATACGCAGTATTTT
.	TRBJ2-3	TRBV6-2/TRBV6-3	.	CASSTSQVTDTQYF	TGTGCCAGCAGCACCAGTCAGGTCACAGATACGCAGTATTTT
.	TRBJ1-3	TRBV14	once	CASSRRDNTANTIYF	TGTGCCAGCAGCCGCCGGGACAATACGGCAAACACCATATATTTT
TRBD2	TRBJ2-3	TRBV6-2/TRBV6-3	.	CASSFPSGTSTDTQYF	TGTGCCAGCAGTTTCCCTAGCGGAACTAGCACAGATACGCAGTATTTT
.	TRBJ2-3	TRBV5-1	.	CASRITGYTDTQYF	TGCGCCAGCAGGATCACAGGGTACACAGATACGCAGTATTTT
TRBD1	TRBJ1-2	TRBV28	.	CASSLLHRTGASGYTF	TGTGCCAGCAGTTTACTTCACCGGACAGGGGCAAGCGGCTACACCTTC
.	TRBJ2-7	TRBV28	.	CASSLGGLIYEQYF	TGTGCCAGCAGTTTGGGGGGTCTGATCTACGAGCAGTACTTC
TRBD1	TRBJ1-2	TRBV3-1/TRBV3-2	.	CASRPTWGGTGQGDGYTF	TGTGCCAGCAGACCTACATGGGGCGGAACGGGACAGGGAGATGGCTACACCTTC
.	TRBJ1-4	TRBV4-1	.	CASSLDTTNEKLFF	TGCGCCAGCAGTTTGGACACAACTAATGAAAAACTGTTTTTT
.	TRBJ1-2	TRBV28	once	CASSYGTGYTF	TGTGCCAGCAGTTACGGTACCGGCTACACCTTC
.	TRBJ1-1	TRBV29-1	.	CSVEVRPDTEAFF	TGCAGCGTTGAAGTTCGTCCCGACACTGAAGCTTTCTTT
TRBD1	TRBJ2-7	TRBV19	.	CASSPYRTGTSYEQYF	TGTGCCAGTAGTCCCTACCGGACAGGAACAAGCTACGAGCAGTACTTC
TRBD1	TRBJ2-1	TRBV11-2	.	CASNEGAASYNEQFF	TGTGCCAGCAACGAGGGGGCAGCCTCCTACAATGAGCAGTTCTTC
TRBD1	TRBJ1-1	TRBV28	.	CASRPGQGNTEAFF	TGTGCCAGCAGGCCGGGACAGGGGAACACTGAAGCTTTCTTT
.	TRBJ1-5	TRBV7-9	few	CASSSSRSPNQPQHF	TGTGCCAGCAGCTCCTCGAGAAGCCCCAATCAGCCCCAGCATTTT
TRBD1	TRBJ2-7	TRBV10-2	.	CASRSGQGSYYEQYF	TGCGCCAGCAGATCGGGACAGGGGTCATACTACGAGCAGTACTTC
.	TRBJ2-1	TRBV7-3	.	CASSLVPSEDEQFF	TGTGCCAGCAGCTTAGTGCCTAGCGAGGATGAGCAGTTCTTC
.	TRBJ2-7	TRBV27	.	CASSPLPRAESSYEQYF	TGTGCCAGCAGTCCCCTACCGAGAGCGGAAAGCTCCTACGAGCAGTACTTC
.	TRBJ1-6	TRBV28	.	CASTTLGHGGSPLHF	TGTGCCAGCACCACTCTGGGACACGGGGGGTCACCCCTCCACTTT
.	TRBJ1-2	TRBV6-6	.	CASQTVEEEDGYTF	TGTGCCAGCCAGACAGTCGAAGAAGAGGATGGCTACACCTTC